The 15 T cell receptor beta chains reported below all come from one sample, sequenced in a study of T-cell memory formation after mild COVID-19 (dated by TCRdb to about 2021). Preparation of the library involved 5' RACE. Reads for this sample came from an Illumina NovaSeq 6000. TCRdb applied fastp at Q25 and MiXCR to the public reads, then kept only in-frame beta chains. CDR3 protein duplicates are merged, each entry listing the most common genes and DNA. The sample yields roughly 500,000 distinct CDR3 sequences; over 20% were counted once. In total, the top ten clones hold around an eighth of the sample. Sample: PBMCs or a T cell subset sorted from them (not recorded which). Receptors were obtained from an adult woman who had mild COVID-19 (a few samples of this study predate the infection). The sample titles of this study are shuffled in the database, so cell type and time point are left out; the donor was told from shared clones.

The chain joins TRBV29-1 to TRBJ1-3; 8 bases map to TRBD1. V shed 2 bases and J 3 bases; nucleotides not matched to a gene: 9. This CDR3 region has 16 residues. CDR1 is SQVTM, CDR2 ANQGSEA, per germline. The DNA of the CDR3 is TGCAGCGTTGAAATCCCGGGACAGGTGGATGGAAACACCATATATTTT. The encoded protein is CSVEIPGQVDGNTIYF.

This clonotype has more than one count but fewer than ten. The chain carries TRBV24-1 and TRBJ2-3; 7 nucleotides align to TRBD1. V was clipped by 4 bases and J by 4 bases; unmatched bases: 4. The germline CDR1 and CDR2 sequences are KGHDR and SFDVKD. CDR3 size: 14 residues. The CDR3 protein is CATSEPTGPDTQYF. The CDR3 nucleotides are TGTGCCACCAGTGAACCGACAGGGCCAGATACGCAGTATTTT.

The rearrangement joins TRBV20-1 to TRBJ2-3, with TRBD2 identical over 10 bases. V gave up 2 bases and J gave up 2 bases; unmatched junction bases: 10. Germline V gene data show CDR1 as DFQATT and CDR2 as SNEGSKA (reference sequence). This CDR3 region has 17 residues. The CDR3 reads CSARYRPSGGFTDTQYF. The DNA for the CDR3 is TGCAGTGCTAGATATCGGCCTAGCGGGGGATTCACAGATACGCAGTATTTT.

This chain connects TRBV5-1 to TRBJ2-1, with 7 nucleotides matching TRBD2. The CDR3 has 16 amino acids. With V trimmed by 0 bases and J by 4 bases, 7 bases remained unmatched. Germline V gene data show CDR1 as SGHRS and CDR2 as YFSETQ. DNA for the CDR3: TGCGCCAGCAGCTTGGGTTCCCTAGCGGCATACAATGAGCAGTTCTTC. It specifies CASSLGSLAAYNEQFF.

The chain couples TRBV5-1 to TRBJ2-2; no clear D gene. The CDR3 has 17 residues. V was clipped by 4 bases and J by 0 bases, with 16 bases between them. Germline values: CDR1 SGHRS, CDR2 YFSETQ. CDR3 sequence: CASSLSWRGPNTGELFF. In DNA form, the CDR3 reads TGCGCCAGCAGCCTTTCTTGGAGAGGTCCGAACACCGGGGAGCTGTTTTTT.

This clonotype has only a few counts. This chain links TRBV3-1 with TRBJ2-3; 9 positions agree with TRBD2. This CDR3 comprises 17 residues. V trimming: 3 bases; J trimming: 2 bases; junction bases outside the gene matches: 9. Looked up from germline, CDR1 is LGHDT and CDR2 is YNNKEL (reference sequence). The DNA of the CDR3 is TGTGCCAGCAGCCACTGGTCTAGCGGGATTAACACAGATACGCAGTATTTT. It yields the protein CASSHWSSGINTDTQYF.

The V and J genes are TRBV18 and TRBJ2-7, with a tentative D call TRBD2 (5 bases). Per germline, CDR1 KGHSH and CDR2 LQKENI. Deletions cut 2 bases from V and 4 bases from J, with 15 bases between. The CDR3 is 15 amino acids. The DNA of the CDR3 is TGTGCCAGCTCACCAGCCCGGGGATTGTTATACGAGCAGTACTTC. Residues: CASSPARGLLYEQYF.

The count of this clonotype is one. The J gene is TRBJ1-1, the V gene TRBV9, with D possibly matching TRBD1 (6 bases). Germline-derived CDR1 and CDR2 are SGDLS and YYNGEE. The CDR3 is 14 residues long. Trimming took 3 bases from V and 1 from J, leaving 10 bases between them. CDR3 in amino acids: CASSATQGNTEAFF. In nucleotides, the CDR3 is TGTGCCAGCAGCGCGACACAGGGGAACACTGAAGCTTTCTTT.

A few counts support this clonotype. The chain employs TRBV24-1 and TRBJ1-2; 7 bases match TRBD1. Germline CDR1 is KGHDR and CDR2 is SFDVKD. The CDR3 totals 14 residues. J was trimmed by 4 bases and V by 4 bases; bases with no gene match: 5. The CDR3 reads CATSDPDRVYGYTF. Here the CDR3 DNA reads TGTGCCACCAGTGACCCCGACAGGGTCTATGGCTACACCTTC.

This clonotype came up many times. This sequence joins TRBV15 and TRBJ2-3, with D possibly being TRBD2 (6 bases). The V gene lost 1 base and the J gene lost 6 bases, with 11 bases spanning the gap. The V gene's germline CDR1 is LNHNV and CDR2 YYDKDF (reference sequence). The CDR3 is 14 amino acids. The CDR3 protein is CATSRGGGADTQYF. For the CDR3, the DNA is TGTGCCACCAGCAGAGGAGGCGGGGCGGATACGCAGTATTTT.

V usage is TRBV12-3 or TRBV12-4 and J usage is TRBJ2-1; D possibly corresponds to TRBD2 (6 bases). The V gene lost 7 bases and the J gene lost 6 bases, with 16 bases spanning the gap. The CDR3 runs to 14 residues. CDR3 in DNA: TGTGCCAGCACCAGGAGGGCCCTTATCAATGAGCAGTTCTTC. Protein: CASTRRALINEQFF.

Ten or more counts support this clonotype. The chain uses TRBV20-1 and TRBJ2-5, with D perhaps matching TRBD2 (5 bases). The V end was cut by 6 bases, the J end by 5 bases, with 16 bases between. CDR3 length: 13 residues. Germline V CDR1 and CDR2: DFQATT, SNEGSKA (reference sequence). The CDR3 here is CSAPFPPSETQYF. Here the CDR3 DNA reads TGCAGTGCCCCCTTTCCGCCTAGCGAGACCCAGTACTTC.

This chain links TRBV19 with TRBJ2-1, with D unclear. The V end was cut by 3 bases, the J end by 3 bases, with 3 bases between. The CDR3 has 12 amino acids. The germline CDR1 and CDR2 sequences are LNHDA and SQIVND (reference sequence). As DNA, the CDR3 is TGTGCCAGTAGTATCTACTACAATGAGCAGTTCTTC. It encodes CASSIYYNEQFF.

This clonotype was recorded a few times. The chain is built from TRBV27 and TRBJ2-4; D is perhaps TRBD1 (6 bases). V lost 4 bases and J 8 bases, leaving 21 bases between the germline ends. The CDR3 runs 16 residues. Germline lookup yields CDR1 MNHEY and CDR2 SMNVEV (reference sequence). The CDR3 region is CASSSETGSARDIQYF. The CDR3 DNA reads TGTGCCAGCAGTTCCGAGACAGGCTCAGCGCGGGACATTCAGTACTTC.

This clonotype was seen repeatedly, ten times or more. The chain has TRBV25-1 and TRBJ2-3; D is undetermined. This CDR3 comprises 13 residues. Germline assignment: CDR1 MGHDK and CDR2 SYGVNS. Deletions cut 7 bases from V and 8 bases from J, with 16 bases between. CDR3 DNA: TGTGCCAGCAACCAGCGAATTCACGGTACGCAGTATTTT. It encodes CASNQRIHGTQYF. Full variable domain (rest looked up from reference TRBV25-1 and TRBJ2-3): EADIYQTPRYLVIGTGKKITLECSQTMGHDKMYWYQQDPGMELHLIHYSYGVNSTEKGDLSSESTVSRIRTEHFPLTLESARPSHTSQYLCASNQRIHGTQYFGPGTRLTVL.